This T cell receptor (beta chain) was profiled in a study of blood T cell repertoires in COVID-19. On the study more broadly: In each case, the material was cDNA or gDNA derived from T cells, B-cell-depleted T cells, or PBMCs.

CDR1 MDHEN and CDR2 SYDVKM come from the germline V gene. Unmatched junction bases numbered 0, after V lost 2 bases and J lost 4 bases. CDR3 length: 13 amino acids. Only in-frame clones appear in the TCRdb table, and some are missing; sequencing was by immunoSEQ multiplex PCR. The data hold under 400,000 clones, with about 89% observed a single time. Participants, about 18 to 100 years old, spanned fewer than 30 US areas. The TCR originated in a man aged 35-49 years in a cohort exposed to, infected with or recovered from COVID-19 (not recorded which). The chain recombines TRBV28 with TRBJ1-2; 8 positions match TRBD1. Sequenced material: PBMCs or T cells enriched from blood (not recorded which). Here the CDR3 DNA reads TGTGCCAGCAGTTTAGGGACAGGCTATGGCTACACCTTC. Protein product: CASSLGTGYGYTF.